This TCR beta chain was recovered during a study of T cells after yellow fever vaccination. As TCR cDNA was made by 5'RACE template switching, a universal primer site and UMIs were added. TCRdb redid the calling of the 5' RACE reads with MiXCR, one entry per CDR3 protein. The sample has some 300,000 distinct CDR3 sequences; around 8.1% are singletons. To note about this clonotype: Its antigen remains unknown.

CDR3 size: 13 residues. Trimming removed 5 bases from V and 0 bases from J, with 8 bases in between. Notes on the study in general: There was a small share of clonotypes that showed up in both the CD4 and CD8 compartments. Abundant bulk-derived clonotypes could contaminate FACS-sorted repertoires. Most clones from primary vaccination were detected again post-booster (roughly 96% CD4, roughly 85% CD8).

Sequenced material: PBMCs, taken around 45 days after the first yellow fever vaccination. V is TRBV12-3 or TRBV12-4 and J is TRBJ2-7; D gene unclear. The TCR comes from a man younger than 30 who received the YFV17D yellow fever vaccine. The CDR3 bases are TGTGCCAGCAGTCCAACCAGCTCCTACGAGCAGTACTTC. Translated: CASSPTSSYEQYF.